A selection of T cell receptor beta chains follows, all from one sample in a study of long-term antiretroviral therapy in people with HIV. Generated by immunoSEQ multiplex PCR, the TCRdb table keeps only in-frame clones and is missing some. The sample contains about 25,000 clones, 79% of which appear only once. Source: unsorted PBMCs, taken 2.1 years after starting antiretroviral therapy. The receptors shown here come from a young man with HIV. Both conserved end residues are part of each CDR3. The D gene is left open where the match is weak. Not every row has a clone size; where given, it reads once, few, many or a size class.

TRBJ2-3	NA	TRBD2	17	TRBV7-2	CASSTSSSGSTTDTQYF	TGTGCCAGCAGCACCTCGTCTAGCGGGAGTACGACAGATACGCAGTATTTT
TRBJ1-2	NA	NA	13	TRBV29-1	CSVEGAENYGYTF	TGCAGCGTTGAAGGGGCGGAGAACTATGGCTACACCTTC
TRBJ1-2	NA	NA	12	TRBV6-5	CASSYLGYGYTF	TGTGCCAGCAGTTATCTAGGGTATGGCTACACCTTC
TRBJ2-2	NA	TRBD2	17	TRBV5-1	CASSRSSGASNTGELFF	TGCGCCAGCAGCCGTTCGAGCGGGGCCTCGAACACCGGGGAGCTGTTTTTT
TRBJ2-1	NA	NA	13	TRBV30	CAWNPALRNEQFF	TGTGCCTGGAACCCTGCCCTCCGGAATGAGCAGTTCTTC
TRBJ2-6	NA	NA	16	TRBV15	CATSRDSGSGANVLTF	TGTGCCACCAGCAGAGATTCGGGCTCTGGGGCCAACGTCCTGACTTTC
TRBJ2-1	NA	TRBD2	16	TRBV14	CASSPRLADPYNEQFF	TGTGCCAGCAGCCCAAGACTAGCGGACCCTTACAATGAGCAGTTCTTC
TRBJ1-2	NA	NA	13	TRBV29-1	CSAWDGGEYGYTF	TGCAGCGCCTGGGACGGCGGAGAGTATGGCTACACCTTC
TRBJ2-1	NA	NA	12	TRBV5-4	CASSLDLNEQFF	TGTGCCAGCAGCTTGGATCTTAATGAGCAGTTCTTC
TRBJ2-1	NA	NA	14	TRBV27	CASSPSPGFNEQFF	TGTGCCAGCAGTCCCTCCCCTGGGTTCAATGAGCAGTTCTTC
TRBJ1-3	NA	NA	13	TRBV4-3	CASSQAGGNTIYF	TGCGCCAGCAGCCAAGCGGGAGGAAACACCATATATTTT
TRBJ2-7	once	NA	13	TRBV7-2	CASRPGGTYEQYF	TGTGCCAGCAGACCAGGGGGGACCTACGAGCAGTACTTC
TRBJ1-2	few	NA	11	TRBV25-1	CASNAGYGYTF	TGTGCCAGCAACGCGGGCTATGGCTACACCTTC
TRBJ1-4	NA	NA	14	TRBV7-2	CASSSRATNEKLFF	TGTGCCAGCAGCTCCAGAGCAACTAATGAAAAACTGTTTTTT
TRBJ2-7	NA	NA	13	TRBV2	CASSSRFYHEQYF	TGTGCCAGCAGCTCTAGGTTTTACCACGAGCAGTACTTC
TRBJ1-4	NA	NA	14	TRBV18	CASSLRDIGEKLFF	TGTGCCAGCTCACTCCGGGACATCGGTGAAAAACTGTTTTTT
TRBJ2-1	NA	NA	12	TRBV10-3	CAIRGIGDEQFF	TGTGCCATCAGGGGGATTGGGGATGAGCAGTTCTTC
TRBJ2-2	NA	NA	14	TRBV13	CASTGGPNTGELFF	TGTGCCAGCACCGGGGGGCCAAACACCGGGGAGCTGTTTTTT
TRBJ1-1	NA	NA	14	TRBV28	CASRRRGMTREAFF	TGTGCCAGCAGGCGACGGGGGATGACCCGTGAAGCTTTCTTT
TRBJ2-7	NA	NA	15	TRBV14	CASSQLGGYPREQYF	TGTGCCAGCAGCCAACTCGGGGGATATCCTAGGGAGCAGTACTTC
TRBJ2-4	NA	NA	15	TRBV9	CASSAGGGAKNIQYF	TGTGCCAGCAGCGCTGGAGGGGGAGCCAAAAACATTCAGTACTTC
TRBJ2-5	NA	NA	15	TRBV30	CAWSVLSGVRETQYF	TGTGCCTGGAGTGTACTTTCCGGGGTAAGGGAGACCCAGTACTTC
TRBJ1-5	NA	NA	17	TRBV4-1	CASSQVGGRQREQPQHF	TGCGCCAGCAGCCAAGTCGGTGGGAGACAAAGGGAGCAGCCCCAGCATTTT
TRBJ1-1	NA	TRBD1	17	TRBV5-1	CASSQHGTGAMNTEAFF	TGCGCCAGCAGCCAACACGGGACAGGGGCCATGAACACTGAAGCTTTCTTT
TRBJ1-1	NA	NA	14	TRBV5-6	CASSFGPGNTEAFF	TGTGCCAGCAGCTTCGGGCCCGGGAACACTGAAGCTTTCTTT
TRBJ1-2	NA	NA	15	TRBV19	CASTVGGRSGYGYTF	TGTGCCAGTACTGTCGGAGGGCGCTCGGGGTATGGCTACACCTTC
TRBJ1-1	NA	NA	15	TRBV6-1	CASSWGLLMNTEAFF	TGTGCCAGCAGTTGGGGACTGTTAATGAACACTGAAGCTTTCTTT
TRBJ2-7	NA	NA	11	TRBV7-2	CASVGLYEQYF	TGTGCCAGCGTCGGACTCTACGAGCAGTACTTC
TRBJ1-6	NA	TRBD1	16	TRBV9	CASSTTSTGVNSPLHF	TGTGCCAGCAGCACTACCTCGACAGGGGTCAATTCACCCCTCCACTTT
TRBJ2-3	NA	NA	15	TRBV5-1	CASREDSNQGYTQYF	TGCGCCAGCAGGGAAGACAGCAACCAGGGGTATACGCAGTATTTT
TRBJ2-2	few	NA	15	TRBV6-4	CASSEEGVGSGELFF	TGTGCCAGCAGTGAAGAGGGAGTAGGTTCCGGGGAGCTGTTTTTT
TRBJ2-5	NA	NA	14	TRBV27	CASSPSLSGETQYF	TGTGCCAGCAGTCCAAGCCTCTCCGGGGAGACCCAGTACTTC
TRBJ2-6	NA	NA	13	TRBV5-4	CASSPRGANVLTF	TGTGCCAGCAGCCCTCGGGGGGCCAACGTCCTGACTTTC
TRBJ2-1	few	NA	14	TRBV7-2	CASSLALWINEQFF	TGTGCCAGCAGCTTAGCTCTCTGGATCAATGAGCAGTTCTTC
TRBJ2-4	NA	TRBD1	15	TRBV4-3	CASSPTGDPKNIQYF	TGCGCCAGCAGCCCCACAGGGGACCCCAAAAACATTCAGTACTTC
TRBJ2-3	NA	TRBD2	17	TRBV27	CASSITSGRTSTDTQYF	TGTGCCAGCAGTATCACTAGCGGGAGGACTAGCACAGATACGCAGTATTTT
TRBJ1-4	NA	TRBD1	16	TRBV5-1	CASSLDRQGGDEKLFF	TGCGCCAGCAGCTTGGATCGACAGGGCGGTGATGAAAAACTGTTTTTT
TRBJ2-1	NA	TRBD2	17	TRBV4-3	CASSQEGAGAAYNEQFF	TGCGCCAGCAGCCAAGAAGGGGCGGGAGCGGCCTACAATGAGCAGTTCTTC
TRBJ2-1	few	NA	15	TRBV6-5	CASSYEYGGRSEQFF	TGTGCCAGCAGTTACGAGTATGGGGGTAGGAGTGAGCAGTTCTTC
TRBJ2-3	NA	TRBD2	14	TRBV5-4	CASSLRTRTDTQYF	TGTGCCAGCAGCTTGCGGACTAGAACAGATACGCAGTATTTT
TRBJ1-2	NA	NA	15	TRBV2	CASSEDQANNYGYTF	TGTGCCAGCAGTGAAGACCAGGCGAACAATTATGGCTACACCTTC
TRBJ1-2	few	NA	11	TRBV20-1	CRGVGADGYTF	TGCAGGGGGGTAGGGGCGGACGGCTACACCTTC
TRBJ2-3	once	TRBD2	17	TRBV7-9	CASSLAFGLAGTDTQYF	TGTGCCAGCAGCTTAGCCTTTGGACTAGCGGGCACAGATACGCAGTATTTT
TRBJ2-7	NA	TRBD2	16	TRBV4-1	CASSQRLAGGTYEQYF	TGCGCCAGCAGCCAGCGACTAGCGGGGGGTACCTACGAGCAGTACTTC
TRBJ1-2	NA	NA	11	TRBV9	CASSVGRSYTF	TGTGCCAGCAGCGTAGGTAGGAGCTACACCTTC
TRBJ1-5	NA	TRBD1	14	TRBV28	CASSRTGPNQPQHF	TGTGCCAGCAGTCGGACAGGTCCTAATCAGCCCCAGCATTTT
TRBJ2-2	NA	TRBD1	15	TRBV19	CASSAGQGTTGELFF	TGTGCCAGTAGTGCCGGACAGGGAACCACCGGGGAGCTGTTTTTT
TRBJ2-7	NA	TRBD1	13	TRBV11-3	CASSPQGEYEQYF	TGTGCCAGCAGCCCGCAGGGGGAATACGAGCAGTACTTC
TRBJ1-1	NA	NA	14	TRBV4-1	CASSPTDGNTEAFF	TGCGCCAGCAGCCCGACGGACGGTAACACTGAAGCTTTCTTT
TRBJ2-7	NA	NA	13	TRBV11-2	CASSFVRSYEQYF	TGTGCCAGCAGCTTCGTGCGATCCTACGAGCAGTACTTC
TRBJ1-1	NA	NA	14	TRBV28	CASSLQGPVTEAFF	TGTGCCAGCAGTTTACAGGGGCCGGTCACTGAAGCTTTCTTT
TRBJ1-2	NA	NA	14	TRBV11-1	CASSITTGIRGYTF	TGTGCCAGCAGCATCACCACAGGGATACGTGGCTACACCTTC
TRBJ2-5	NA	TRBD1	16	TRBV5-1	CASSLDPGTGKETQYF	TGCGCCAGCAGCTTGGATCCCGGGACAGGGAAAGAGACCCAGTACTTC
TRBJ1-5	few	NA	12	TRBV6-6	CASSRQDQPQHF	TGTGCCAGCAGTAGACAGGATCAGCCCCAGCATTTT
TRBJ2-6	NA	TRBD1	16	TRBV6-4	CASSRDSLSGANVLTF	TGTGCCAGCAGCAGGGACAGCCTCTCTGGGGCCAACGTCCTGACTTTC